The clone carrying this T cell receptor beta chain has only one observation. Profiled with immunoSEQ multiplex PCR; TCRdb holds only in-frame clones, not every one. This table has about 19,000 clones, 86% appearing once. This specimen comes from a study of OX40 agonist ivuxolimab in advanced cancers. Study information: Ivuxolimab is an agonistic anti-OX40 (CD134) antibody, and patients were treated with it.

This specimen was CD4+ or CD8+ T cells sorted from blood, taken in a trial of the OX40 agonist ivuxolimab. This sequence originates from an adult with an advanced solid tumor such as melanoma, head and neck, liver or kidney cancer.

The CDR3 DNA reads TGCGCCAGCAGTCCCGGGACAGAAGTGATCACTGAAGCTTTCTTT. It is translated as CASSPGTEVITEAFF. The V and J genes are TRBV5-1 and TRBJ1-1; 7 bases agree with TRBD1. There are 15 residues in the CDR3. The J segment lost 4 bases and the V segment lost 5 bases, leaving 11 bases of the junction unmatched. Germline V gene lookup returns CDR1 SGHRS and CDR2 YFSETQ. The variable domain in full, completed from reference TRBV5-1 and TRBJ1-1, reads KAGVTQTPRYLIKTRGQQVTLSCSPISGHRSVSWYQQTPGQGLQFLFEYFSETQRNKGNFPGRFSGRQFSNSRSEMNVSTLELGDSALYLCASSPGTEVITEAFFGQGTRLTVV.